This T cell receptor (beta chain) was recovered during a study of CD8 T cells in Susac syndrome. V lost 4 bases, J lost 5 bases, and 15 bases lay in between. Germline CDR1 reads SEHNR; CDR2 reads FQNEAQ (reference sequence). CDR3 size: 14 residues. Patients with stable or active relapsing-remitting disease, all of them treatment-naive, made up the multiple sclerosis controls. Negative isolation was used for CD8+ and CD4+ T cells and FACS enrichment for TEMRA cells. This clonotype is a singleton in its sample. The target antigen is unknown. The study's findings and limits: The study admitted that it had a relatively small number of individuals in its TCR sequencing and HLA analysis.

Reverse transcription of roughly 0.5 to 1 ug RNA was performed with random hexamers. TCRdb used MiXCR to reprocess the immunoSEQ multiplex PCR reads, holding one entry per CDR3 protein. The table includes hundreds of thousands of distinct CDR3 sequences, 80% to 95% detected once. Sequencing was done on a sample of CD4+ T cells from PBMCs. J is TRBJ2-7 and V is TRBV7-9, with D tentatively TRBD2 (6 bases). This clonotype was obtained from a human donor with multiple sclerosis. CDR3 sequence reads: CASSWDSVTDEQYF. CDR3 bases: TGTGCCAGCAGCTGGGACTCCGTAACCGACGAGCAGTACTTC.